These 3 T cell receptor beta chains share one sample of origin, sequenced in a study of shared clonotypes between healthy human individuals. CD45RO-negative cells were positively selected for CCR7, leaving out terminally differentiated effector memory CD45RA+ cells. Using immunoSEQ multiplex PCR, the repertoire was profiled, and TCRdb retains in-frame clones only, with some absent. The repertoire has around 1,900,000 clones, about 93% of them found once; the top ten carry approximately 1.6%. Sequenced input: naive CD8+ T cells from PBMCs. The receptors stem from a man aged 18 to 30 in good health. Some clones in this sample may be carry-over from other donors' samples.

In regard to this clone: Other DNA sequences in this sample translate to the same CDR3. This sequence joins TRBV18 and TRBJ2-1, with 8 bases aligning to TRBD2. The CDR3 spans 15 residues. J gave up 1 base and V 3 bases, and 2 bases lay outside the gene matches. Germline CDR1 is KGHSH and CDR2 is LQKENI. CDR3 coding DNA: TGTGCCAGCTCACCCAGCGGGAGTTCCTACAATGAGCAGTTCTTC. Translating it yields CASSPSGSSYNEQFF.

The V call is TRBV27, the J call TRBJ2-3; D possibly matches TRBD1 or TRBD2 (5 bases each). The V end lost 0 bases, the J end lost 3 bases, and 16 bases lay between the germline ends. The CDR3 covers 17 residues. Germline V CDR1 and CDR2: MNHEY, SMNVEV (reference sequence). The CDR3 is CASSLSIGERGTDTQYF. The CDR3 bases are TGTGCCAGCAGTTTATCCATAGGGGAGCGAGGAACAGATACGCAGTATTTT.

This clone was seen a single time. This chain links TRBV4-1 with TRBJ1-1, with 7 bases aligning to TRBD1. The germline CDR1 and CDR2 sequences are MGHRA and YSYEKL. Trimming took 6 bases from V and 5 from J; bases not matched to a gene: 6. The CDR3 length is 13 residues. The CDR3 DNA sequence: TGCGCCAGCAGTTTTACAGGGGTTACTGAAGCTTTCTTT. Its translation is CASSFTGVTEAFF.